The 32 T cell receptor beta chains reported below all come from one sample, sequenced in a study of T cells in Graves' hyperthyroidism and ophthalmopathy. RNA transcripts gave rise to amplified TCR beta CDR3 regions. The HTBI primer set was used in a first-round RT-PCR of the TCR CDR3. TCRdb analysed the multiplex PCR reads with MiXCR anew, one entry per CDR3 protein. Of about 550,000 distinct CDR3 sequences in the sample, about a fifth are singletons; the top ten hold approximately 25%. Sequenced sample: blood. These receptors all stem from a man in his late teens or twenties with Graves' hyperthyroidism.

This clonotype came up many times. The chain joins TRBV19 to TRBJ1-5, with TRBD1 identical over 7 bases. CDR3 size: 15 residues. Looked up from germline, CDR1 is LNHDA and CDR2 is SQIVND (reference sequence). The V gene end was trimmed by 6 bases and the J gene end by 2 bases; junction bases not matched to a gene: 7. The CDR3 bases are TGTGCCAGTAGCCACAGGGGTTCGGGCAATCAGCCCCAGCATTTT. It is translated as CASSHRGSGNQPQHF.

Many counts were recorded for this clonotype. V gene TRBV12-3 or TRBV12-4 combines with J gene TRBJ2-2, with D maybe TRBD1 (6 bases). V lost 7 bases and J 0 bases, leaving 12 bases between the germline ends. CDR3 size: 15 residues. CDR3 loop: CASTLDSANTGELFF. CDR3 coding DNA: TGTGCCAGCACCTTGGACAGCGCGAACACCGGGGAGCTGTTTTTT.

The sample holds a few counts of this clonotype. V is TRBV11-2 and J is TRBJ1-5, with 10 positions matching TRBD1. CDR3 size: 16 residues. V gave up 5 bases and J gave up 0 bases; unmatched junction bases: 4. The germline CDR1 and CDR2 sequences are SGHAT and FQNNGV. The CDR3: CASSHRTGGSNQPQHF. The CDR3 DNA is TGTGCCAGCAGCCACCGGACAGGGGGTAGCAATCAGCCCCAGCATTTT.

This clonotype has just a few counts. This chain links TRBV28 with TRBJ2-5, with D perhaps matching TRBD1 (6 bases). Per the germline V gene, CDR1 is MDHEN and CDR2 is SYDVKM. Trimming removed 4 bases from V and 5 bases from J, with 17 bases in between. The CDR3 is made up of 15 amino acids. The DNA of the CDR3 is TGTGCCAGCAGTTCCCCCCGGGGAGACAGGGAGACCCAGTACTTC. This encodes CASSSPRGDRETQYF.

Only one count was recorded for this clonotype. This may be a read error, as it is one base from a much larger clone. The V and J genes are TRBV12-3 or TRBV12-4 and TRBJ2-7; perhaps TRBD2 as D (7 bases). Trimming pared 4 bases from V and 6 bases from J, leaving 13 bases between. This CDR3 contains 13 residues. The CDR3 DNA reads TGTGCCAGCAGTTACAGGGAGGGGGGCGAGCAGTACTTC. This translates into CASSYREGGEQYF.

This clonotype was counted only a few times. A much larger clone lies a single base off, so this may be a read error. This sequence joins TRBV28 and TRBJ2-4; no clear D gene. Germline CDR1 MDHEN, CDR2 SYDVKM. The CDR3 runs to 15 residues. CDR3 region: CASSPPTQSKNIKYF. CDR3 coding DNA: TGTGCCAGCAGTCCTCCCACGCAATCCAAAAACATTAAGTACTTC.

There are many counts of this clonotype. The CDR3 sequence is CASSPPHRGRSNTGELFF. CDR3 nucleotides: TGTGCCAGCAGTCCCCCGCACAGGGGAAGATCGAACACCGGGGAGCTGTTTTTT. The chain carries TRBV28 and TRBJ2-2; 7 bases are a match to TRBD1. J lost 0 bases, V lost 5 bases, and 12 bases had no gene match. The CDR3 has 18 residues. Germline assignment: CDR1 MDHEN and CDR2 SYDVKM. Full variable domain (missing parts from reference TRBV28 and TRBJ2-2): DVKVTQSSRYLVKRTGEKVFLECVQDMDHENMFWYRQDPGLGLRLIYFSYDVKMKEKGDIPEGYSVSREKKERFSLILESASTNQTSMYLCASSPPHRGRSNTGELFFGEGSRLTVL.

CDR3 sequence reads: CASSLAQAAYEQYF. DNA for the CDR3: TGTGCCAGCAGCTTAGCGCAGGCAGCCTACGAGCAGTACTTC. The V call is TRBV7-9, the J call TRBJ2-7; D call uncertain. CDR1 and CDR2 from the germline V gene are SEHNR and FQNEAQ (reference sequence). V was shortened by 0 bases and J by 2 bases, with 8 bases between the two germline ends. This CDR3 region has 14 residues.

This clonotype showed up just a few times. CDR3 in amino acids: CASSGKSIGVQGDYEQYF. CDR3 bases: TGTGCCAGCAGCGGCAAGAGTATAGGGGTCCAGGGAGACTACGAGCAGTACTTC. The V gene is TRBV11-1, the J gene TRBJ2-7; TRBD1 or TRBD2 may be the D gene (5 bases each). The CDR3 loop spans 18 amino acids. V was clipped by 5 bases and J by 3 bases, with 26 bases between them. Germline V gene lookup returns CDR1 SGHAT and CDR2 FQDESV (reference sequence).

This clonotype appeared a few times. This chain links TRBV15 with TRBJ2-2; TRBD1 or TRBD2 may be the D gene (6 bases each). The CDR3 consists of 15 residues. V lost 1 base and J lost 4, with 10 bases in between. Germline V lookup: CDR1 LNHNV, CDR2 YYDKDF (reference sequence). CDR3 in amino acids: CATSRARGGTGELFF. CDR3 coding DNA: TGTGCCACCAGCAGAGCCAGGGGAGGCACCGGGGAGCTGTTTTTT.

CDR3 DNA sequence: TGTGCCAGCAGTGAGAGGGGCGCCTCCTACGAGCAGTACTTC. This codes for CASSERGASYEQYF. The V gene is TRBV6-1, the J gene TRBJ2-7; either TRBD1 or TRBD2 may fit D (5 bases each). Germline V lookup: CDR1 MNHNS, CDR2 SASEGT. There are 14 residues in the CDR3. V lost 3 bases, J lost 0 bases, and 9 bases lay in between.

For this clonotype: A single base separates this from a much larger clone, so it may be a read error. V gene TRBV5-2 combines with J gene TRBJ2-2; whether TRBD2, the table's D call, matches the DNA was not checked. TRBV5-2 is shown as a pseudogene. The CDR3 covers 16 residues. The CDR3 DNA reads TGTGCCAGCAAAGCGGGCATCCCCTTGAACATCGGGGAGCTGTTTTTT. It yields the protein CASKAGIPLNIGELFF.

This clonotype occurred many times. The rearrangement joins TRBV12-3 or TRBV12-4 to TRBJ1-5; 10 nucleotides agree with TRBD1. V lost 7 bases to trimming and J lost 3 bases; unmatched junction nucleotides: 6. The CDR3 has 15 amino acids. DNA of the CDR3: TGTGCCAGCAAGATGGACAGGGGGACCAATCAGCCCCAGCATTTT. It encodes CASKMDRGTNQPQHF.

This clonotype was detected many times. This chain links TRBV19 with TRBJ1-5; D may be TRBD1 (6 bases). This CDR3 spans 15 amino acids. The V gene's germline CDR1 is LNHDA and CDR2 SQIVND (reference sequence). Trimming took off 5 bases at V and 3 bases at J, with 14 bases between the two ends. The CDR3 nucleotides are TGTGCCAGTAGTCCCACCGACAGGTTCAATCAGCCCCAGCATTTT. It specifies CASSPTDRFNQPQHF.

This clonotype was observed a handful of times. The V call is TRBV7-2, the J call TRBJ1-6; unclear D gene. The CDR3 loop spans 13 amino acids. CDR1 is SGHTA and CDR2 is FQGNSA in the germline V gene. Trimming pared 6 bases from V and 7 bases from J, leaving 10 bases between. In DNA, the CDR3 is TGTGCCAGCAGTACCGACGGGAATTCACCCCTCCACTTT. Protein: CASSTDGNSPLHF.

The chain uses TRBV28 and TRBJ1-5; D remains ambiguous. Germline V CDR1 and CDR2: MDHEN, SYDVKM. V lost 5 bases and J lost 5, with 13 bases in between. The CDR3 consists of 14 residues. The CDR3: CASSLTDWDQPQHF. In DNA, the CDR3 is TGTGCCAGCAGTCTCACAGATTGGGATCAGCCCCAGCATTTT.

This clonotype has at least ten counts. The chain couples TRBV13 to TRBJ2-2; TRBD1 aligns across 8 bases. Germline V gene sequence: CDR1 PRHDT, CDR2 FYEKMQ (reference sequence). This CDR3 comprises 16 residues. The trim removed 1 base at V and 3 bases at J, leaving 4 bases unmatched. CDR3 amino acids: CASSLAQGEYTGELFF. CDR3 coding DNA: TGTGCCAGCAGCTTAGCACAGGGGGAATACACCGGGGAGCTGTTTTTT.

This clonotype showed up many times. The V call is TRBV20-1, the J call TRBJ1-1; D remains unclear. CDR1 and CDR2 from the germline V gene are DFQATT and SNEGSKA (reference sequence). This CDR3 has 11 amino acids. V lost 5 bases to trimming and J lost 12 bases, with 16 bases between them. CDR3 DNA sequence: TGCAGTGCTGCCCTCGGGGAACGGCCTTTCTTT. The encoded protein is CSAALGERPFF.

This clonotype was seen ten or more times. This chain joins TRBV2 and TRBJ1-1; D is perhaps TRBD1 (5 bases). Germline CDR1 reads SNHLY; CDR2 reads FYNNEI. Trimming stripped 3 bases from V and 11 bases from J, with 22 bases between. The CDR3 is 15 residues long. This CDR3 reads CASSDREQLGGSAFF. The CDR3 nucleotides read TGTGCCAGCAGTGATAGGGAGCAGTTGGGGGGTTCGGCTTTCTTT.

Worth noting for this clonotype: The junction does not match germline at one end; this may be a read error. The CDR3 sequence is CGWIPRDRGLSQLYTEAFF. The CDR3 coding sequence is TGTGGCTGGATTCCCCGAGACAGGGGGCTGTCCCAATTGTACACTGAAGCTTTCTTT. This sequence joins TRBV30 and TRBJ1-1, with 10 positions matching TRBD1. CDR1 and CDR2 from the germline V gene are GTSNPN and SVGIG (reference sequence). The CDR3 covers 19 residues.

This clonotype was counted many times. The chain employs TRBV29-1 and TRBJ1-1; 8 bases are shared with TRBD1. Germline lookup yields CDR1 SQVTM and CDR2 ANQGSEA. Trimming removed 7 bases from V and 4 bases from J; junction bases left unmatched: 5. This CDR3 contains 12 residues. CDR3 region: CSDWTGRTEAFF. The CDR3 nucleotides are TGCAGCGACTGGACAGGGCGCACTGAAGCTTTCTTT.

In this sample, this clonotype turned up many times. J is TRBJ1-1 and V is TRBV2; 7 positions agree with TRBD1. The V gene's germline CDR1 is SNHLY and CDR2 FYNNEI. Germline trimming cut 4 bases from V and 3 bases from J; bases unmatched to any gene: 5. CDR3 length: 14 amino acids. CDR3 sequence reads: CASSGDSAYTEAFF. The CDR3 DNA sequence: TGTGCCAGCAGTGGGGACAGCGCTTACACTGAAGCTTTCTTT.

This clonotype has ten or more counts. The chain uses TRBV27 and TRBJ2-2; TRBD2 is a possible D gene (6 bases). In germline, CDR1 is MNHEY, CDR2 SMNVEV (reference sequence). Deletions cut 6 bases from V and 0 bases from J, with 11 bases between. This CDR3 contains 15 residues. The CDR3: CASSPGGPNTGELFF. The DNA for the CDR3 is TGTGCCAGCAGCCCCGGGGGTCCGAACACCGGGGAGCTGTTTTTT.

This clonotype was seen more than once but under ten times. The V gene is TRBV18, the J gene TRBJ1-1; D possibly corresponds to TRBD1 (5 bases). Germline V lookup: CDR1 KGHSH, CDR2 LQKENI. With 2 bases removed from V and 3 bases from J, the gap between germline ends came to 25 bases. The CDR3 runs to 19 residues. CDR3 residues: CASSPSRWVDSPLYTEAFF. The CDR3 nucleotides are TGTGCCAGCTCACCAAGTCGTTGGGTCGACAGCCCACTGTACACTGAAGCTTTCTTT.

This clonotype was recorded a few times. The rearrangement links TRBV27 to TRBJ2-7, with 8 bases matching TRBD2. V shed 1 base, J shed 2 bases, and the junction held 13 bases outside the gene matches. The CDR3 covers 18 residues. Germline CDR1 MNHEY, CDR2 SMNVEV (reference sequence). The CDR3 sequence is CASSLFSGVEIRPYEQYF. DNA for the CDR3: TGTGCCAGCAGTTTATTTAGCGGGGTGGAAATACGGCCCTACGAGCAGTACTTC.

A single count supports this clonotype. V usage is TRBV2 and J usage is TRBJ1-5, with 10 bases that match TRBD1. Germline V gene lookup returns CDR1 SNHLY and CDR2 FYNNEI. The CDR3 contains 15 residues. The trim removed 6 bases at V and 5 bases at J, leaving 7 bases unmatched. The CDR3 DNA reads TGTGCCAGCAGCCGTATGGGACAGGGGCATCAGCCCCAGCATTTT. Its translation is CASSRMGQGHQPQHF.

In its sample, this clonotype was seen many times. The CDR3 region has the DNA TGTGCCAGCAGTTGGAGTTTGGGACAGGGCGCGAACACCGGGGAGCTGTTTTTT. Encoded protein: CASSWSLGQGANTGELFF. V usage is TRBV6-2 or TRBV6-3 and J usage is TRBJ2-2; 9 bases fit TRBD1. Germline V CDR1 and CDR2: MNHEY, SVGEGT. The junction had 9 bases not matched to a gene; V was cut back by 4 bases and J by 0 bases. The CDR3 is 18 amino acids.

This clonotype has at least ten counts. The V gene is TRBV29-1, the J gene TRBJ1-1, with D perhaps matching TRBD1 (5 bases). Trimming left V 4 bases short and J 6 bases short, with 9 bases between. The CDR3 runs 11 residues. Looked up from germline, CDR1 is SQVTM and CDR2 is ANQGSEA. The CDR3 coding sequence is TGCAGCGTTGCGGAAGGGGCTGAAGCTTTCTTT. This gives the protein CSVAEGAEAFF.

In this sample, this clonotype turned up a few times. The genes are TRBV11-1 and TRBJ1-2; D unresolved. V dropped 2 bases and J dropped 4 bases, with 11 bases sitting between them. Germline loops: CDR1 SGHAT, CDR2 FQDESV (reference sequence). The CDR3 is 14 residues long. Here the CDR3 reads CASSLKPGAYGYTF. For the CDR3, the DNA is TGTGCCAGCAGCTTAAAACCGGGTGCCTATGGCTACACCTTC.

V and J are TRBV28 and TRBJ2-3; D is ambiguous. There are 14 residues in the CDR3. Per germline, CDR1 MDHEN and CDR2 SYDVKM. The V and J ends lost 6 bases and 0 bases respectively, with 10 bases between them. The CDR3 is CASSPQHSTDTQYF. The DNA for the CDR3 is TGTGCCAGCAGCCCCCAGCATAGCACAGATACGCAGTATTTT.

This clonotype has a count of ten or more. The V and J genes are TRBV10-3 and TRBJ1-5; maybe TRBD1 (5 bases). The CDR3 runs 13 residues. CDR1 is ENHRY and CDR2 is SYGVKD in the germline V gene. Deletions cut 7 bases from V and 6 bases from J, with 13 bases between. This CDR3 is CAITPGTSQPQHF. In DNA, the CDR3 is TGTGCCATCACCCCCGGGACGAGTCAGCCCCAGCATTTT.

This clonotype was picked up many times. The chain combines TRBV10-3 with TRBJ2-7; a weak D match, TRBD2 (6 bases). Germline values: CDR1 ENHRY, CDR2 SYGVKD. The CDR3 sequence is 13 residues long. V was cut by 10 bases and J by 2 bases, with 15 bases left in between. The CDR3 spells CATSGGEPYEQYF. CDR3 sequence (DNA): TGTGCCACCTCCGGGGGTGAGCCCTACGAGCAGTACTTC.